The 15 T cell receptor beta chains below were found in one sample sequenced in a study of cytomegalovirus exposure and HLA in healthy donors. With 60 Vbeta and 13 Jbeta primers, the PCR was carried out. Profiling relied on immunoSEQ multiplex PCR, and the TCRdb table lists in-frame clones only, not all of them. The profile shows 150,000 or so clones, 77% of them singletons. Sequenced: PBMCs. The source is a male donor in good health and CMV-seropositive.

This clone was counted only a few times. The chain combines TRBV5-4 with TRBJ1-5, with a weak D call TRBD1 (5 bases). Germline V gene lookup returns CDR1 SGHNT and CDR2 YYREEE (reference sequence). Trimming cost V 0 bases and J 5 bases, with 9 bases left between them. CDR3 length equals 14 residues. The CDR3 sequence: CASSLEGRDQPQHF. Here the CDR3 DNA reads TGTGCCAGCAGCTTGGAAGGCAGGGATCAGCCCCAGCATTTT.

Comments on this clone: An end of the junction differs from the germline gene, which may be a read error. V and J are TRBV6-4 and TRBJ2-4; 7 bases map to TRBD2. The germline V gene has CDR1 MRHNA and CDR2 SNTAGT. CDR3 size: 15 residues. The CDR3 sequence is CASSDSAGEGNSQYF. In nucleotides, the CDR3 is TGTGCCAGCAGTGACTCGGCGGGGGAAGGAAACAGTCAGTACTTC.

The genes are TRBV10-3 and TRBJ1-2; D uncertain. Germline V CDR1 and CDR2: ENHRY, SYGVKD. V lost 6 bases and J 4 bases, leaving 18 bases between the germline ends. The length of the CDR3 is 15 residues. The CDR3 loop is CAISPERSRGYGYTF. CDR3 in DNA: TGTGCCATCAGCCCTGAACGTTCCCGCGGCTATGGCTACACCTTC.

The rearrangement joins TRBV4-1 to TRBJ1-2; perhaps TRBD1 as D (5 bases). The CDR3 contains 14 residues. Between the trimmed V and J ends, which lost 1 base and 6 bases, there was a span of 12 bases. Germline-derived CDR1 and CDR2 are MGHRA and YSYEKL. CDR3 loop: CASSQGQGVNGYTF. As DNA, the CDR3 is TGCGCCAGCAGCCAAGGGCAAGGGGTAAATGGCTACACCTTC.

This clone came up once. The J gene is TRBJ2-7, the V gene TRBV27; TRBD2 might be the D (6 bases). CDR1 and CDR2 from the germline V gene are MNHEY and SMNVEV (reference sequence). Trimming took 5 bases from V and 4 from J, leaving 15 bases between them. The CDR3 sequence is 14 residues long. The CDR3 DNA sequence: TGTGCCAGCAGTCCCCGAGGAGGGCCTTACGAGCAGTACTTC. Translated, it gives CASSPRGGPYEQYF.

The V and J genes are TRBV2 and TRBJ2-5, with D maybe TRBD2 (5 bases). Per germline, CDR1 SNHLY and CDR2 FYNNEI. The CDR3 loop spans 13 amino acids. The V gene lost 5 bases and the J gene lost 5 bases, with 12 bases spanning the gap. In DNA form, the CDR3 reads TGTGCCAGCAGTCGAGGGTTATGGGAGACCCAGTACTTC. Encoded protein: CASSRGLWETQYF.

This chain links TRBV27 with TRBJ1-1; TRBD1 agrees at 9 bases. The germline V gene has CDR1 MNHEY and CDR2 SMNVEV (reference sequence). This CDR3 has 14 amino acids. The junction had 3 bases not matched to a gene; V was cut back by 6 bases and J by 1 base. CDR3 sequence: CASRRDRENTEAFF. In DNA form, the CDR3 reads TGTGCCAGCAGGAGGGACAGGGAGAACACTGAAGCTTTCTTT.

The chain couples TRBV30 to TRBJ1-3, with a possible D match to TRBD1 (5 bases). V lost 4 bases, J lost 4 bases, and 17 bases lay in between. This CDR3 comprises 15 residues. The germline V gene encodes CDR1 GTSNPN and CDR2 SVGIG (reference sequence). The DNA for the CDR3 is TGTGCCTGGACCGAGTGGGGGGGAAGAGGAAACACCATATATTTT. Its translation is CAWTEWGGRGNTIYF.

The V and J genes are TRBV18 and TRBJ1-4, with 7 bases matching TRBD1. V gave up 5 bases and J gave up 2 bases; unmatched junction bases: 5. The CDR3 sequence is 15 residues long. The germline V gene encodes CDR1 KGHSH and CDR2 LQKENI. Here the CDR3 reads CASSDTGATNEKLFF. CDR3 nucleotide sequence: TGTGCCAGCTCAGACACAGGGGCTACTAATGAAAAACTGTTTTTT. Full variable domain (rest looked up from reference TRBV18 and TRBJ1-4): NAGVMQNPRHLVRRRGQEARLRCSPMKGHSHVYWYRQLPEEGLKFMVYLQKENIIDESGMPKERFSAEFPKEGPSILRIQQVVRGDSAAYFCASSDTGATNEKLFFGSGTQLSVL.

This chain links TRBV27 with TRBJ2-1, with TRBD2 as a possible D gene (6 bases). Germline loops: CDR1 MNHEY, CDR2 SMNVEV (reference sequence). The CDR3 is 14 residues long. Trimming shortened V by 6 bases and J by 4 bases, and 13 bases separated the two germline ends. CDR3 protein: CASSAGWGYNEQFF. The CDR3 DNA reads TGTGCCAGCAGCGCGGGGTGGGGGTACAATGAGCAGTTCTTC.

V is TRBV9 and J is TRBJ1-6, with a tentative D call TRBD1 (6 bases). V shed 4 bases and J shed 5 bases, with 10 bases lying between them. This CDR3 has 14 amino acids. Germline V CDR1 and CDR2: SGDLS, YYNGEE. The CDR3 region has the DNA TGTGCCAGCAGCCCCTGGACAGATAATTCACCCCTCCACTTT. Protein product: CASSPWTDNSPLHF.

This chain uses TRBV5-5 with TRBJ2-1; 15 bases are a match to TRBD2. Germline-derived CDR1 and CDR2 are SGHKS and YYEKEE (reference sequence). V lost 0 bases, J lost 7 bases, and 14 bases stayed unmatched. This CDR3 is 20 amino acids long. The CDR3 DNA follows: TGTGCCAGCAGCTTGGCCGGACTAGCGGGAGGGCCCTCGAGGGGAAATGAGCAGTTCTTC. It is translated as CASSLAGLAGGPSRGNEQFF. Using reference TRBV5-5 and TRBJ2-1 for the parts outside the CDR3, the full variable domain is DAGVTQSPTHLIKTRGQQVTLRCSPISGHKSVSWYQQVLGQGPQFIFQYYEKEERGRGNFPDRFSARQFPNYSSELNVNALLLGDSALYLCASSLAGLAGGPSRGNEQFFGPGTRLTVL.

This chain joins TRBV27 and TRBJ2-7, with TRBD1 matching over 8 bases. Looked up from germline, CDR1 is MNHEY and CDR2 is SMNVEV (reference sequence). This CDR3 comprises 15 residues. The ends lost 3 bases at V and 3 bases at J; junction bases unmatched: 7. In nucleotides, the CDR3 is TGTGCCAGCAGTTTCTCACAGGGGGTATTCTACGAGCAGTACTTC. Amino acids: CASSFSQGVFYEQYF.

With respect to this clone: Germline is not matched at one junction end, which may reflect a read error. CDR3 in amino acids: CSSSSGAGQGWRGYTF. CDR3 bases: TGTTCCAGCAGCTCTGGGGCGGGACAGGGATGGCGTGGCTACACCTTC. This chain uses TRBV7-9 with TRBJ1-2, with 9 bases aligning to TRBD1. Germline lookup yields CDR1 SEHNR and CDR2 FQNEAQ (reference sequence). CDR3 length equals 16 residues.

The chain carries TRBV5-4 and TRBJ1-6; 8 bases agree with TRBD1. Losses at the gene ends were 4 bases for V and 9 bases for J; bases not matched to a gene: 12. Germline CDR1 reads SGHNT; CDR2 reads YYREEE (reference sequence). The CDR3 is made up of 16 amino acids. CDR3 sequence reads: CASSLRDRSFGSPLHF. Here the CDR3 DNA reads TGTGCCAGCAGCCTCCGGGACAGGAGTTTTGGTTCACCCCTCCACTTT.